The clone carrying this TCR beta chain was counted many times. Antigen: not known. This record belongs to a study of T cells in Graves' hyperthyroidism and ophthalmopathy. The hyperthyroidism was newly diagnosed and had lasted under 2 months; the patients were aged 18 to 65. PBMCs were collected from an approximately 9.2 ml volume of fresh peripheral blood. The source material, RNA transcripts, was used to amplify TCR beta CDR3 regions. Primed by the HTBI set, a first-round RT-PCR was run on the TCR CDR3. MiXCR, run by TCRdb on the multiplex PCR reads, gives a single entry per CDR3 protein. The data hold about 280,000 distinct CDR3 sequences, with around a quarter observed a single time. V was shortened by 1 base and J by 4 bases, with 13 bases between the two germline ends. Germline CDR1 reads SQVTM; CDR2 reads ANQGSEA. CDR3 size: 14 residues. Findings of the study overall: Onset of ophthalmopathy came a median around 6.2 months after the model predicted it. Most thyroid clonotypes expanded above 0.001 were also detected in blood.

The chain employs TRBV29-1 and TRBJ1-2; tentative D call: TRBD1 (6 bases). The sequence derives from a man aged 40-55 years with Graves' hyperthyroidism that later progressed to Graves' ophthalmopathy. The sequenced sample was blood. CDR3 DNA: TGCAGCGTTGAAGCCGGGGGGGCAGTCTATGGCTACACCTTC. Translated, it gives CSVEAGGAVYGYTF.